This T cell receptor beta chain was recovered during a study of prognosis after radiotherapy for stage I lung cancer. Overall study: After radiotherapy, distant metastases were seen in a handful of patients (median about seven months), and no significant progression was seen in about 14.

The germline V gene encodes CDR1 MNHEY and CDR2 SVGAGI. The CDR3 covers 17 residues. Trimming cost V 2 bases and J 0 bases, with 14 bases left between them. This clonotype was recorded many times. All patients showed node-negative disease on CT and PET/CT and lacked prior chemotherapy, radiotherapy or other malignancies. Two-round multiplex PCR amplified TCR beta CDR3 from genomic DNA. Primers specific to each TRBV and TRBJ gene drove first-round PCR. TCRdb used MiXCR to reprocess the multiplex PCR reads, holding one entry per CDR3 protein. The sample comprises just under 20,000 distinct CDR3 sequences, over 25% of which are singletons, and approximately 23% rests with the top ten.

This specimen consisted of PBMCs, obtained before or after stereotactic body radiation therapy (not recorded which). This TCR came from a donor aged 50 or older with non-small cell lung cancer. The chain joins TRBV6-5 to TRBJ2-1; a weak D match, TRBD2 (5 bases). CDR3 sequence (DNA): TGTGCCAGCAGTTACGTAGCGCTAAGAAGCTCCTACAATGAGCAGTTCTTC. Protein sequence: CASSYVALRSSYNEQFF.